The entry below gives a single T cell receptor beta chain sequence along with its context. As yet, its antigen is unknown. Clones were read by immunoSEQ multiplex PCR, and TCRdb kept only the in-frame ones, dropping some. Seen here are tens of thousands of clones, approximately 90% observed once, and the top ten hold around 10%. This record comes from a study of lymphopenia after photon versus proton radiotherapy. Study conclusions and caveats: After the lymphocyte nadir, photon-treated repertoires showed oligoclonal expansion, especially of CD8+ Temra cells.

The CDR3 consists of 14 residues. The V and J ends lost 0 bases and 8 bases respectively, with 13 bases between them. The germline CDR1 and CDR2 sequences are MNHEY and SVGAGI. This sequence joins TRBV6-5 and TRBJ1-2, with D tentatively TRBD1 (5 bases). The source of this sequence is a man at least 80 years old with esophageal cancer. The sequences come from peripheral blood, collected from a patient treated with proton-based radiotherapy. CDR3 sequence reads: CASSYSTRVNGYTF. CDR3 coding DNA: TGTGCCAGCAGTTACTCGACCAGGGTAAACGGCTACACCTTC.